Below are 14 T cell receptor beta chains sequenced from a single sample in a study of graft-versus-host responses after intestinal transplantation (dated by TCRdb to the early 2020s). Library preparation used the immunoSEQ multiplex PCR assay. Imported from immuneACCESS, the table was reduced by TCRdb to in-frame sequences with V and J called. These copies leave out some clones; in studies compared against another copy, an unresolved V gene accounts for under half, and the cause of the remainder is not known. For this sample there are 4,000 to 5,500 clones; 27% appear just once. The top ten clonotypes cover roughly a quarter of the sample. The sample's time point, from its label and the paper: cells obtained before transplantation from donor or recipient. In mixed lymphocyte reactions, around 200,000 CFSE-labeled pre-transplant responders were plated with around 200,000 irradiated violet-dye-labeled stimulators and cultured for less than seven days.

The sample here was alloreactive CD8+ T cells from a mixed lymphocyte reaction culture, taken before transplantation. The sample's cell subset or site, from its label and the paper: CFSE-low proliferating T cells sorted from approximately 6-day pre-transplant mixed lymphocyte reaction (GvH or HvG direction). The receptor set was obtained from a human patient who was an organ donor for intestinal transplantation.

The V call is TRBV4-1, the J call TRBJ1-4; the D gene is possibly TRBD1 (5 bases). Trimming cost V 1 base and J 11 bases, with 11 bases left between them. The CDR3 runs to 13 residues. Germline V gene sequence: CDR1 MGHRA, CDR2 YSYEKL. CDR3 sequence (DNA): TGCGCCAGCAGCCAAGCCTTGGGGGGGAAACTGTTTTTT. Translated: CASSQALGGKLFF.

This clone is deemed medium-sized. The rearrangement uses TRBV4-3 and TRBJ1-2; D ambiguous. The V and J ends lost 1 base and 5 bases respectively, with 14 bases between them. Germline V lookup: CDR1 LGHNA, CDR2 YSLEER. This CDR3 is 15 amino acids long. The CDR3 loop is CASSQGSGSWYGYTF. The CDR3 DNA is TGCGCCAGCAGCCAAGGGTCCGGGTCTTGGTATGGCTACACCTTC.

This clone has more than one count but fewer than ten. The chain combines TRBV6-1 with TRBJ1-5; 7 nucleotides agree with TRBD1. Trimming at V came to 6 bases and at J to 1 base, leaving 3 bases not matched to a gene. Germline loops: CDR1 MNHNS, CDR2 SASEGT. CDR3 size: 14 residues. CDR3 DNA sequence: TGTGCCAGCAGCCCGGACAGGAGCAATCAGCCCCAGCATTTT. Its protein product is CASSPDRSNQPQHF.

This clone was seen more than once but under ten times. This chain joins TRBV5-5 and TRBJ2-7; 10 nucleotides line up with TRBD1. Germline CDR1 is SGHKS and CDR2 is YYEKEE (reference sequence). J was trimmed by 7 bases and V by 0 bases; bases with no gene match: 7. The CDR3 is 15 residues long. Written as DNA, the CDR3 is TGTGCCAGCAGCTTGGGACAGGGGGCCTCCTGGGAGCAGTACGTC. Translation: CASSLGQGASWEQYV.

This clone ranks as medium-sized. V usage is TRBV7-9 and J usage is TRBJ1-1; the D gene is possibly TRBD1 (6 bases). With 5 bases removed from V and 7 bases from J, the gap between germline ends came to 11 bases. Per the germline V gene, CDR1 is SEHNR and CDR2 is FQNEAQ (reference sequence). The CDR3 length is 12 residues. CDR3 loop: CASSQGHIEAFF. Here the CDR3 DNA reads TGTGCCAGCAGCCAGGGACACATTGAAGCTTTCTTT. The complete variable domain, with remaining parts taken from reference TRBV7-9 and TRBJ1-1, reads DTGVSQNPRHKITKRGQNVTFRCDPISEHNRLYWYRQTLGQGPEFLTYFQNEAQLEKSRLLSDRFSAERPKGSFSTLEIQRTEQGDSAMYLCASSQGHIEAFFGQGTRLTVV.

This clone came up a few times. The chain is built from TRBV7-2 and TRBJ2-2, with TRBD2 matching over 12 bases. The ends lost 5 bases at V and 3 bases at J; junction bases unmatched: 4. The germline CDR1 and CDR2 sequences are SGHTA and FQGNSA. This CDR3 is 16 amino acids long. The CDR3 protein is CASSETSGGYTGELFF. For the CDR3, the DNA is TGTGCCAGCAGCGAGACTAGCGGGGGTTACACCGGGGAGCTGTTTTTT.

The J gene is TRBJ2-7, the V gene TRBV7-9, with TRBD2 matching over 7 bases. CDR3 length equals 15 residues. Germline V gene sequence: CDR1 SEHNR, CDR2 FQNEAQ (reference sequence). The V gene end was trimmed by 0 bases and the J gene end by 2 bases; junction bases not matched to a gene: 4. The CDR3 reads CASSLAAGWAYEQYV. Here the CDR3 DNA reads TGTGCCAGCAGCTTAGCAGCGGGATGGGCCTACGAGCAGTACGTC.

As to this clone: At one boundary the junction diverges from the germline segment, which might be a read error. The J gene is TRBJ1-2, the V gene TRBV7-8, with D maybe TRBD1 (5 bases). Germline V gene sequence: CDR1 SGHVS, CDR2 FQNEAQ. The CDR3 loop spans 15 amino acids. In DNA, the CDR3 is TGTGCCAGCAGCTTCCGCCACAGGAGCCGGGGGTGGAGGACTTTC. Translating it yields CASSFRHRSRGWRTF.

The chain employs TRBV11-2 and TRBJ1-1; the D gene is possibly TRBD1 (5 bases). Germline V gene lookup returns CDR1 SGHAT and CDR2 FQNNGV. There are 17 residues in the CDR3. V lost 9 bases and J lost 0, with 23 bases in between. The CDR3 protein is CARALLLGARVNTEAFF. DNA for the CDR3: TGTGCCAGGGCCCTTTTATTAGGGGCTAGGGTGAACACTGAAGCTTTCTTT. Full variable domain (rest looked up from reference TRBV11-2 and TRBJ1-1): EAGVAQSPRYKIIEKRQSVAFWCNPISGHATLYWYQQILGQGPKLLIQFQNNGVVDDSQLPKDRFSAERLKGVDSTLKIQPAKLEDSAVYLCARALLLGARVNTEAFFGQGTRLTVV.

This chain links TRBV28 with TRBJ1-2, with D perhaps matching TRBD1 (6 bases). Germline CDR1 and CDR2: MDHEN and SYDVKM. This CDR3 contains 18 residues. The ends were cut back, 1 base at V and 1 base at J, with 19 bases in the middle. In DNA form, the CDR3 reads TGTGCCAGCAGTTTATTGCGCATAAGGGACATCTTTAACTATGGCTACACCTTC. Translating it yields CASSLLRIRDIFNYGYTF.

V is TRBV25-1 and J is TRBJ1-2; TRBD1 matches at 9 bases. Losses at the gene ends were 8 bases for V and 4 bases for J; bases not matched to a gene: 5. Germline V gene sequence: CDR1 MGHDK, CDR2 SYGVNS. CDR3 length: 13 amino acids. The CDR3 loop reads CASRDRDSYGYTF. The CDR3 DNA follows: TGTGCCAGCCGGGACAGGGATTCCTATGGCTACACCTTC.

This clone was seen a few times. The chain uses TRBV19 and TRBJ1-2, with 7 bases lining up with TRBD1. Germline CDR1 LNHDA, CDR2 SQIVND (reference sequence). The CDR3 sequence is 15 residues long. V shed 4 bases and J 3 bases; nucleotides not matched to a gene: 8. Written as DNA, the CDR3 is TGTGCCAGTAGTACCCTCTGGGACAGCGACTATGGCTACACCTTC. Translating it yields CASSTLWDSDYGYTF.

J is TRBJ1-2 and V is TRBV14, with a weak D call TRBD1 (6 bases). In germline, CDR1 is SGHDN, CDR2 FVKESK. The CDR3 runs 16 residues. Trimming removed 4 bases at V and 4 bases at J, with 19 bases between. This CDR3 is CASSRSRDNDLYGYTF. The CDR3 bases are TGTGCCAGCAGCCGCAGCCGGGACAATGACCTCTATGGCTACACCTTC.

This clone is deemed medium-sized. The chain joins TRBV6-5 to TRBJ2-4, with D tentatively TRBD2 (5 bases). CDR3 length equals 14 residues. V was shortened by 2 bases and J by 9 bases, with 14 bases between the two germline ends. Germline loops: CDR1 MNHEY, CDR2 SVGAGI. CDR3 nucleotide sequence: TGTGCCAGCAGTTACGACGAGAACGAGGGCATTCAGTACTTC. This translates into CASSYDENEGIQYF.